A selection of T cell receptor beta chains follows, all from one sample in a study of CD8 T cells in ankylosing spondylitis. TCRdb recomputed calls from the 5' RACE reads with MiXCR, one row per CDR3 protein. The table has around 250,000 distinct CDR3 sequences, 18% seen once. Material: blood, either unsorted or a sorted T cell fraction (not recorded which). These receptors all come from a male donor with ankylosing spondylitis or in good health (not recorded which). The CDR3 runs from the conserved cysteine through the conserved F or W. A D gene is named only where the DNA matches it firmly. Only part of the rows carry a size: once, few, many, or a class if the clone is expanded.

>.|TRBJ2-7|TRBV12-3/TRBV12-4|.
CASRGDLQDYEQYF
TGTGCCAGCAGAGGGGACCTCCAGGACTACGAGCAGTACTTC
>few|TRBJ2-5|TRBV6-1|TRBD1
CASSLLDRDRQYF
TGTGCCAGCAGCCTCCTAGACAGGGATAGGCAGTACTTC
>.|TRBJ2-7|TRBV10-3|TRBD2
CAIGAGDIKTTYEQYF
TGTGCCATCGGAGCGGGAGATATTAAAACCACCTACGAGCAGTACTTC
>.|TRBJ2-7|TRBV20-1|TRBD2
CSASVAQREIYEQYF
TGCAGTGCTAGCGTCGCTCAGCGGGAGATATACGAGCAGTACTTC
>.|TRBJ2-7|TRBV10-3|.
CAISESGLTYEQYF
TGTGCCATCAGTGAGTCCGGACTCACCTACGAGCAGTACTTC
>many|TRBJ1-3|TRBV4-3|.
CASSQDSGGSGNTIYF
TGCGCCAGCAGCCAAGATTCAGGAGGCTCTGGAAACACCATATATTTT
>.|TRBJ2-7|TRBV5-6|.
CASTSQGYEQYF
TGTGCCAGCACCTCGCAGGGCTACGAGCAGTACTTC
>few|TRBJ2-7|TRBV15|.
CATRGTLYEQYF
TGTGCCACGAGAGGGACTCTCTACGAGCAGTACTTC
>.|TRBJ2-1|TRBV16|TRBD1
CASSPNRGVNEQFF
TGTGCCAGCAGCCCCAACAGGGGGGTGAATGAGCAGTTCTTC
>.|TRBJ2-7|TRBV12-3/TRBV12-4|.
CASREGAGVSYEQYF
TGTGCCAGCAGGGAAGGGGCAGGGGTCTCCTACGAGCAGTACTTC
>few|TRBJ2-2|TRBV20-1|.
CSAADTSTSTGELFF
TGCAGTGCTGCCGATACTAGCACATCCACCGGGGAGCTGTTTTTT
>many|TRBJ2-1|TRBV20-1|TRBD2
CSARGLAGNNEQFF
TGCAGTGCCCGAGGACTAGCGGGAAACAATGAGCAGTTCTTC
>.|TRBJ2-7|TRBV10-3|.
CAIRKTSYEQYF
TGTGCCATCAGGAAGACTAGCTACGAGCAGTACTTC
>.|TRBJ2-5|TRBV14|TRBD2
CASSRYLAGQETQYF
TGTGCCAGCAGCCGTTACCTAGCGGGCCAAGAGACCCAGTACTTC
>many|TRBJ2-3|TRBV7-3|.
CASSFLSRTTDTQYF
TGTGCCAGCAGCTTCCTTAGCAGAACCACAGATACGCAGTATTTT
>.|TRBJ2-7|TRBV12-3/TRBV12-4|.
CASSWGTPFYEQYF
TGTGCCAGCTCCTGGGGGACTCCGTTCTACGAGCAGTACTTC
>many|TRBJ2-7|TRBV20-1|TRBD2
CSAKGTTFYEQYF
TGCAGTGCAAAAGGGACTACTTTCTACGAGCAGTACTTC
>.|TRBJ1-3|TRBV4-2|.
CASSSNHQTYSGNTIYF
TGTGCCAGCAGCTCAAATCACCAAACTTACTCTGGAAACACCATATATTTT
>few|TRBJ2-4|TRBV27|.
CASSLLGEGAKNIQYF
TGTGCCAGCAGTTTACTGGGGGAAGGTGCCAAAAACATTCAGTACTTC
>.|TRBJ2-1|TRBV29-1|.
CSVDIGTSYVDEQFF
TGCAGCGTTGATATTGGGACCTCTTATGTGGATGAGCAGTTCTTC
>.|TRBJ1-5|TRBV4-1|.
CASSQDKGLIWPQHF
TGCGCCAGCAGCCAAGATAAGGGCCTGATATGGCCCCAGCATTTT
>many|TRBJ2-5|TRBV4-1|.
CASSQIVPPRETQYF
TGCGCCAGCAGCCAGATAGTTCCTCCGAGGGAGACCCAGTACTTC
>.|TRBJ2-2|TRBV29-1|.
CSVLGLAGPGELFFF
.
>.|TRBJ2-3|TRBV24-1|.
CATRGHGGDTQYF
TGTGCCACCAGGGGACACGGGGGAGATACGCAGTATTTT
>many|TRBJ2-2|TRBV12-3/TRBV12-4|.
CASSSMTGELFF
TGTGCCAGCAGTTCTATGACCGGGGAGCTGTTTTTT
>many|TRBJ2-2|TRBV12-3/TRBV12-4|.
CASSFTPAGTGELFF
TGTGCCAGCAGTTTTACCCCCGCGGGCACCGGGGAGCTGTTTTTT
>.|TRBJ1-1|TRBV27|.
CASSLSRGMNTEAFF
TGTGCCAGCAGTTTATCGAGGGGGATGAACACTGAAGCTTTCTTT
>.|TRBJ1-1|TRBV4-1|.
CASSPVQGDTEAFF
TGCGCCAGCAGCCCAGTACAGGGAGACACTGAAGCTTTCTTT
>many|TRBJ2-7|TRBV7-2|.
CASSLIQGMGYEQYF
TGTGCCAGCAGCTTAATCCAGGGAATGGGTTACGAGCAGTACTTC
>.|TRBJ2-7|TRBV7-2|.
CASTSTDSLREQYF
TGTGCCAGCACCTCTACGGACAGTTTGAGGGAGCAGTACTTC
>.|TRBJ2-1|TRBV10-3|.
CAISAGESSYNEQFF
TGTGCCATCAGTGCAGGGGAGAGCTCCTACAATGAGCAGTTCTTC
>.|TRBJ1-1|TRBV7-8|.
CASSLVLGQLNTVAFF
TGTGCCAGCAGCTTAGTTCTGGGGCAGTTGAACACTGTAGCTTTCTTT
>few|TRBJ1-1|TRBV11-2|TRBD1
CASSSTGETPF
TGTGCCAGCAGCTCAACAGGGGAAACCCCTTTT
>.|TRBJ2-7|TRBV7-3|.
CASSLSPAESSYEQYF
TGTGCCAGCAGCTTAAGTCCAGCGGAGAGCTCCTACGAGCAGTACTTC
>few|TRBJ2-7|TRBV5-1|.
CASSLPSYSEQYF
TGCGCCAGCAGCTTGCCCTCGTACTCCGAGCAGTACTTC
>.|TRBJ2-2|TRBV2|.
CASSEGEPGELFF
TGTGCCAGCAGTGAGGGCGAACCCGGGGAGCTGTTTTTT
>many|TRBJ1-1|TRBV12-3/TRBV12-4|.
CASRVPGNAEAFF
TGTGCCAGCAGGGTCCCAGGGAACGCTGAAGCTTTCTTT
>many|TRBJ2-2|TRBV29-1|.
CSGGFTGELFF
TGCAGCGGTGGGTTCACCGGGGAGCTGTTTTTT
>few|TRBJ2-7|TRBV28|TRBD1
CASSAYRGDPSYEQYF
TGTGCCAGCAGTGCCTACAGGGGGGACCCCTCCTACGAGCAGTACTTC
>few|TRBJ2-7|TRBV4-3|.
CASSHAFGPEYEQYF
TGCGCCAGCAGCCACGCCTTCGGGCCCGAATACGAGCAGTACTTC
>.|TRBJ1-2|TRBV27|.
CASRGTSSNYGYTF
TGTGCCAGCAGAGGGACATCCTCTAACTATGGCTACACCTTC
>.|TRBJ2-5|TRBV4-3|TRBD2
CASSQSSGRSRETQYF
TGCGCCAGCAGCCAAAGTAGCGGGAGGAGTAGGGAGACCCAGTACTTC
>.|TRBJ2-2|TRBV2|.
CASSDGPGGDTGELFF
TGTGCCAGCAGTGATGGGCCAGGAGGCGACACCGGGGAGCTGTTTTTT
>.|TRBJ2-2|TRBV29-1|TRBD2
CSADGPSGGGYTGELFF
TGCAGCGCCGACGGGCCTAGCGGGGGAGGATACACCGGGGAGCTGTTTTTT
>few|TRBJ2-7|TRBV29-1|.
CSVVVSGYEQYF
TGCAGCGTTGTCGTTAGCGGCTACGAGCAGTACTTC
>few|TRBJ2-1|TRBV20-1|.
CSASTRLGNHYNEQFF
TGCAGTGCTAGCACGAGACTAGGAAACCACTACAATGAGCAGTTCTTC
>many|TRBJ2-1|TRBV7-8|TRBD1
CASTRDREYNEQFF
TGTGCCAGCACTCGGGACAGGGAGTACAATGAGCAGTTCTTC
>many|TRBJ2-5|TRBV29-1|TRBD2
CSVGAGTSFQETQYF
TGCAGCGTTGGGGCCGGGACTAGCTTCCAAGAGACCCAGTACTTC
>.|TRBJ2-5|TRBV27|TRBD2
CASSPGTSGTRETQYF
TGTGCCAGCAGTCCCGGGACTAGCGGGACGAGGGAGACCCAGTACTTC